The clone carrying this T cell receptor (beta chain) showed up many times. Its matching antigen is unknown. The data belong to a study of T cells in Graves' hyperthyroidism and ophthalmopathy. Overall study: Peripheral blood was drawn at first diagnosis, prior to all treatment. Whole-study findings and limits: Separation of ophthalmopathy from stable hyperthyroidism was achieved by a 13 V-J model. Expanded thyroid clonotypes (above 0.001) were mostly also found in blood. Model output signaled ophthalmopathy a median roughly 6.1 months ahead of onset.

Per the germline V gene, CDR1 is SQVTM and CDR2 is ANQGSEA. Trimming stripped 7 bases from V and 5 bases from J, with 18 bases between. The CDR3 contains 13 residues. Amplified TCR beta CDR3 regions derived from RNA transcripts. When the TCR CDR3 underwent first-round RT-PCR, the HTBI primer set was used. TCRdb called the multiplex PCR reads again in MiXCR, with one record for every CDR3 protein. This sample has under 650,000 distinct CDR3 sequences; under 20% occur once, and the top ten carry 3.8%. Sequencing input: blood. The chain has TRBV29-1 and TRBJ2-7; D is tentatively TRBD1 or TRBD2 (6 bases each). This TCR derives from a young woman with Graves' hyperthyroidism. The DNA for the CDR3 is TGCAGCGCGGGGGACACCGGCCCCAACGAGCAGTACTTC. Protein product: CSAGDTGPNEQYF.